These T cell receptor beta chains were read from a single sample in a study of monozygotic twins with inflammatory bowel disease. With the 5' RACE reads reprocessed, TCRdb shows one record per CDR3 protein and no DNA. The sample totals approximately 330,000 distinct CDR3 sequences. The specimen sequenced was blood. These receptors all come from a human donor with ulcerative colitis or Crohn's disease, or a healthy co-twin of an affected twin (not recorded which). CDR3s include the opening cysteine and the closing phenylalanine or tryptophan.

TRBV5-1	TRBJ2-1	CASSQPTGSGYEQFF
TRBV5-1	TRBJ2-2	CASSLNPPGELQSGELFF
TRBV5-1	TRBJ1-1	CASSLSGFDTEAFF
TRBV19	TRBJ1-3	CASSLQGDGNTIYF
TRBV7-9	TRBJ1-1	CASSRSGDTEAFF
TRBV4-3	TRBJ1-1	CASSQGAGRNTEAFF
TRBV29-1	TRBJ2-7	CSVEDYRGDEQYF
TRBV29-1	TRBJ2-1	CSVEDAGLGVNEQFF
TRBV7-2	TRBJ2-3	CASSPQGDMQYF
TRBV12-3/TRBV12-4	TRBJ2-4	CASRRDRGGKNIQYF
TRBV7-6	TRBJ2-1	CASSQRLANEQFF
TRBV7-9	TRBJ2-1	CASSLEPAVRNEQFF
TRBV7-9	TRBJ1-2	CASSSGRNYGYTF
TRBV12-3/TRBV12-4	TRBJ2-7	CASSTLGSPGNPYEQYF
TRBV5-1	TRBJ1-2	CASSASPTDNYGYTF
TRBV11-1	TRBJ2-2	CASSWGLASDAGELFF
TRBV10-3	TRBJ2-2	CAISVRTGTGELFF
TRBV11-1	TRBJ2-2	CASSPEGLAGDTGELFF
TRBV5-1	TRBJ2-1	CASSLGDRASYNEQFF
TRBV19	TRBJ2-7	CASSIHQTRYSYEQYF
TRBV29-1	TRBJ2-5	CSVTGLARGTQYF
TRBV12-3/TRBV12-4	TRBJ1-2	CASSLGSYGYTF
TRBV29-1	TRBJ1-1	CSVVSRGGSEAFF
TRBV24-1	TRBJ2-1	CATSPRVGTSSYNEQFF
TRBV5-1	TRBJ2-5	CASSDPSIWETQYF
TRBV2	TRBJ2-4	CASSETSAKNIQYF
TRBV28	TRBJ1-3	CASTPNGNTIYF
TRBV5-1	TRBJ2-5	CASSHGAGETQYF
TRBV7-9	TRBJ1-5	CASSLDVQPQHF
TRBV5-7	TRBJ1-3	CASSWVDVPGNTIYF
TRBV20-1	TRBJ2-7	CSARGQGFDEQYF
TRBV14	TRBJ2-1	CASRQTQSSYNEQFF
TRBV4-3	TRBJ1-2	CASSQVYPGFYGYTF
TRBV28	TRBJ2-4	CASSLGSKNIQYF
TRBV7-9	TRBJ2-1	CASSLTTAPEQFF
TRBV6-1	TRBJ2-6	CASSNARTGANVLTF
TRBV12-3/TRBV12-4	TRBJ1-6	CASSSRDSENSPLHF
TRBV5-1	TRBJ2-1	CASSAGTSGSSYNEQFF
TRBV10-3	TRBJ2-7	CAISESFGSGRDEQYF
TRBV6-2/TRBV6-3	TRBJ2-3	CVSSYWDRAQDTQYF
TRBV9	TRBJ1-3	CASSVGRQGGNTIYF
TRBV4-2	TRBJ2-1	CASSQAGRDEQFF
TRBV3-1	TRBJ1-2	CASSHQADLYGYTF